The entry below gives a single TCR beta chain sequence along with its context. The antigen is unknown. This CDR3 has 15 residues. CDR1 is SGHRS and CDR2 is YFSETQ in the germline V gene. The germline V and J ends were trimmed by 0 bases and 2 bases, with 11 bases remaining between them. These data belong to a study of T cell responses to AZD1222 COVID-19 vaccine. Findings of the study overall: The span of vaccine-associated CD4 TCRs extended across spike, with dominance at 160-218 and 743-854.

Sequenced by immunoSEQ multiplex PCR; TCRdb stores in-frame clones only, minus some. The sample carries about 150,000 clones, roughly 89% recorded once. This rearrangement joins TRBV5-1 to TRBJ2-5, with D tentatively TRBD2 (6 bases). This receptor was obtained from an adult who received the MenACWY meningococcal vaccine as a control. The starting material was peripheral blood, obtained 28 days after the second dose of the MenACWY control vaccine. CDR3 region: CASSLDGEVQETQYF. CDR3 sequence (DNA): TGCGCCAGCAGCTTGGATGGGGAGGTACAAGAGACCCAGTACTTC.